The clone carrying this T cell receptor beta chain was seen repeatedly, ten times or more. TCRdb fed the 5' RACE reads into MiXCR, producing one record per CDR3 protein. This sample has about 17,000 distinct CDR3 sequences, with around 5.6% found just once. The data originate from a study of early T cells in non-severe SARS-CoV-2 infection. In germline, CDR1 is SGHRS, CDR2 YFSETQ. V lost 0 bases to trimming and J lost 1 base, with 10 bases between them. The CDR3 length is 15 residues. V is TRBV5-1 and J is TRBJ2-5; D not resolved. The sequence was obtained from an adult who was a healthcare worker with PCR-confirmed SARS-CoV-2 infection or an uninfected control (not recorded which). Sample: whole blood, taken at baseline. For the CDR3, the DNA is TGCGCCAGCAGCTTGGCCCCCGGGCGCCAAGAGACCCAGTACTTC. Translating it yields CASSLAPGRQETQYF.